One sample yielded the 15 T cell receptor beta chains listed below, sequenced in a study of blood T cell repertoires in COVID-19. Method: immunoSEQ multiplex PCR; TCRdb's copy keeps in-frame clones and lacks some. The sample includes some 40,000 clones, roughly 80% of them seen just once. Material for sequencing was peripheral blood. These receptors all stem from a man between 70 and 80 years old with acute or convalescent COVID-19.

The sample holds a few counts of this clone. The chain employs TRBV7-2 and TRBJ2-4, with 7 bases aligning to TRBD2. The CDR3 consists of 18 residues. V was clipped by 1 base and J by 1 base; unmatched bases: 10. Germline lookup yields CDR1 SGHTA and CDR2 FQGNSA. The chain's CDR3 is CASSLVRRGSSAKNIQYF. The CDR3 DNA reads as TGTGCCAGCAGCTTAGTCCGTCGCGGGAGTAGTGCCAAAAACATTCAGTACTTC.

V and J are TRBV24-1 and TRBJ2-1, with 11 bases aligning to TRBD2. With 1 base clipped from V and 5 bases from J, the junction kept 3 bases outside the gene matches. The CDR3 totals 16 residues. From germline, CDR1 is KGHDR and CDR2 SFDVKD. For the CDR3, the DNA is TGTGCCACCAGTGATTTTGGGACTAGCGGTCACAATGAGCAGTTCTTC. Translating it yields CATSDFGTSGHNEQFF.

This chain connects TRBV27 to TRBJ2-1; 12 nucleotides agree with TRBD2. Trimming removed 2 bases from V and 4 bases from J; junction bases left unmatched: 9. The CDR3 has 18 amino acids. Looked up from germline, CDR1 is MNHEY and CDR2 is SMNVEV (reference sequence). The DNA of the CDR3 is TGTGCCAGCAGTTTAGGTGGTCGGACTAGCGGGAAGTACAATGAGCAGTTCTTC. It encodes CASSLGGRTSGKYNEQFF.

The CDR3 sequence: CASSETLGGQETQYF. The DNA for the CDR3 is TGCGCCAGCAGTGAGACCCTGGGCGGGCAAGAGACCCAGTACTTC. V usage is TRBV10-1 and J usage is TRBJ2-5, with D tentatively TRBD2 (5 bases). Germline CDR1 reads WNHNN; CDR2 reads SYGVQD (reference sequence). CDR3 size: 15 residues. V lost 2 bases and J 2 bases, leaving 12 bases between the germline ends.

The rearrangement links TRBV24-1 to TRBJ2-3, with TRBD2 identical over 7 bases. Germline CDR1 KGHDR, CDR2 SFDVKD. V dropped 3 bases and J dropped 1; count of bases not matched to a gene: 6. This CDR3 spans 16 amino acids. The CDR3 here is CATSDGRAGGTDTQYF. For the CDR3, the DNA is TGTGCCACCAGTGATGGACGGGCGGGAGGCACAGATACGCAGTATTTT.

The chain combines TRBV7-2 with TRBJ2-5, with 10 bases aligning to TRBD2. Germline CDR1 SGHTA, CDR2 FQGNSA. With V trimmed by 2 bases and J by 2 bases, 2 bases remained unmatched. The CDR3 spans 15 residues. The CDR3 bases are TGTGCCAGCAGCTTACCTAGCGGGAGTCAAGAGACCCAGTACTTC. It translates to CASSLPSGSQETQYF.

The chain recombines TRBV6-2 or TRBV6-3 with TRBJ1-1; 9 bases map to TRBD1. Per the germline V gene, CDR1 is MNHEY and CDR2 is SVGEGT. V shed 4 bases and J 5 bases; nucleotides not matched to a gene: 8. The length of the CDR3 is 15 residues. CDR3 in DNA: TGTGCCAGCAGTTCGCCTGGGACAGGGCTGACTGAAGCTTTCTTT. The encoded protein is CASSSPGTGLTEAFF.

The chain combines TRBV2 with TRBJ1-5, with a possible D match to TRBD1 (5 bases). The CDR3 spans 13 residues. The germline CDR1 and CDR2 sequences are SNHLY and FYNNEI. The V end lost 6 bases, the J end lost 4 bases, and 10 bases lay between the germline ends. CDR3 amino acids: CASRGQVNQPQHF. CDR3 nucleotide sequence: TGTGCCAGCAGGGGGCAGGTTAATCAGCCCCAGCATTTT.

This clone was seen just once. V and J are TRBV20-1 and TRBJ1-5; D ambiguous. The V gene lost 3 bases and the J gene lost 0 bases, with 18 bases spanning the gap. The germline V gene has CDR1 DFQATT and CDR2 SNEGSKA (reference sequence). The CDR3 is 17 residues long. The DNA of the CDR3 is TGCAGTGCTAGTTCTAGCTGGTTCGGTTATAGCAATCAGCCCCAGCATTTT. Protein sequence: CSASSSWFGYSNQPQHF.

This clone appeared a single time. The chain combines TRBV11-3 with TRBJ1-2; 7 bases line up with TRBD1. The CDR3 has 14 amino acids. Germline values: CDR1 SGHNT, CDR2 YENEEA. Trimming at V came to 4 bases and at J to 6 bases, leaving 8 bases not matched to a gene. CDR3 sequence reads: CASSSRQGSDGYTF. For the CDR3, the DNA is TGTGCCAGCAGCTCACGACAGGGAAGTGATGGCTACACCTTC.

The CDR3 nucleotides read TGTGCCAGCAGGGAGGACAGCTTGAACACTGAAGCTTTCTTT. This gives the protein CASREDSLNTEAFF. The chain has TRBV2 and TRBJ1-1, with a possible D match to TRBD1 (6 bases). CDR1 is SNHLY and CDR2 is FYNNEI in the germline V gene. The CDR3 runs 14 residues. V lost 6 bases to trimming and J lost 0 bases, with 11 bases between them. Variable domain in full (rest from reference TRBV2 and TRBJ1-1): EPEVTQTPSHQVTQMGQEVILRCVPISNHLYFYWYRQILGQKVEFLVSFYNNEISEKSEIFDDQFSVERPDGSNFTLKIRSTKLEDSAMYFCASREDSLNTEAFFGQGTRLTVV.

This chain uses TRBV11-2 with TRBJ2-3; D gene unclear. Germline CDR1 reads SGHAT; CDR2 reads FQNNGV. V was trimmed by 3 bases and J by 1 base, leaving 11 bases between them. CDR3 size: 15 residues. As DNA, the CDR3 is TGTGCCAGCAGCTTGCGAATTTCCGGCACAGATACGCAGTATTTT. Amino acids: CASSLRISGTDTQYF.

The genes are TRBV5-5 and TRBJ1-3; 8 nucleotides match TRBD1. The CDR3 extends over 14 amino acids. From germline, CDR1 is SGHKS and CDR2 YYEKEE (reference sequence). The trim removed 0 bases at V and 4 bases at J, leaving 0 bases unmatched. The CDR3 region is CASSLGTGGNTIYF. The CDR3 region has the DNA TGTGCCAGCAGCTTGGGGACAGGGGGAAACACCATATATTTT. The entire variable domain, with the rest obtained from reference TRBV5-5 and TRBJ1-3, is as follows: DAGVTQSPTHLIKTRGQQVTLRCSPISGHKSVSWYQQVLGQGPQFIFQYYEKEERGRGNFPDRFSARQFPNYSSELNVNALLLGDSALYLCASSLGTGGNTIYFGEGSWLTVV.

The chain couples TRBV7-2 to TRBJ1-4; D uncertain. The CDR3 is 14 amino acids. The V end lost 5 bases, the J end lost 2 bases, and 9 bases lay between the germline ends. Germline CDR1 and CDR2: SGHTA and FQGNSA. The CDR3 region is CASSEQWTNEKLFF. Written as DNA, the CDR3 is TGTGCCAGCAGCGAACAGTGGACTAATGAAAAACTGTTTTTT.

The CDR3, as DNA: TGTGCCAGTGGGACAGGGGCGTTGGGGACTGAAGCTTTCTTT. As protein: CASGTGALGTEAFF. The chain recombines TRBV19 with TRBJ1-1, with 10 bases that match TRBD1. The CDR3 covers 14 residues. Germline CDR1 reads LNHDA; CDR2 reads SQIVND (reference sequence). V was pared by 8 bases and J by 5 bases, with 8 bases of the junction left unmatched.